The 26 T cell receptor beta chains listed next were all sequenced from one sample in a study of control samples from healthy donors and cancer patients. The data were produced by immunoSEQ multiplex PCR, yet TCRdb's version contains in-frame clones alone and is incomplete. This sample yields some 71,000 clones, of which about 87% are seen a single time; around 2% belongs to the top ten. The specimen was PBMCs. These receptor sequences come from a woman aged 45-65 years with head and neck cancer.

Only one count was recorded for this clone. This rearrangement joins TRBV7-2 to TRBJ2-3; D is ambiguous. Trimming cost V 1 base and J 11 bases, with 13 bases left between them. CDR3 length: 13 residues. Per the germline V gene, CDR1 is SGHTA and CDR2 is FQGNSA. CDR3 sequence: CASSLGRAPRQYF. CDR3 sequence (DNA): TGTGCCAGCAGCTTAGGAAGGGCGCCGAGGCAGTATTTT.

This rearrangement joins TRBV6-2 or TRBV6-3 to TRBJ2-1; 7 bases are shared with TRBD1. The germline gives CDR1 MNHEY, CDR2 SVGEGT. V was clipped by 5 bases and J by 7 bases; unmatched bases: 8. This CDR3 spans 14 amino acids. In nucleotides, the CDR3 is TGTGCCAGCAGTAAGTCCGGGACAGCAAATGAGCAGTTCTTC. Residues: CASSKSGTANEQFF.

The V gene is TRBV18, the J gene TRBJ2-5; tentative D call: TRBD2 (5 bases). The CDR3 has 13 residues. The V gene's germline CDR1 is KGHSH and CDR2 LQKENI. The V end lost 3 bases, the J end lost 4 bases, and 9 bases lay between the germline ends. The DNA for the CDR3 is TGTGCCAGCTCACCGGACGGGGTAGAGACCCAGTACTTC. This translates into CASSPDGVETQYF.

The CDR3 DNA reads as TGTGCCAGCAGCTTAGGACAGATCTTCCCAGAGACCCAGTACTTC. As protein: CASSLGQIFPETQYF. The gene calls are TRBV11-2 and TRBJ2-5; TRBD1 might be the D (5 bases). Germline CDR1 reads SGHAT; CDR2 reads FQNNGV. The CDR3 contains 15 residues. V lost 1 base and J lost 4, with 13 bases in between. The entire variable domain, with the rest obtained from reference TRBV11-2 and TRBJ2-5, is as follows: EAGVAQSPRYKIIEKRQSVAFWCNPISGHATLYWYQQILGQGPKLLIQFQNNGVVDDSQLPKDRFSAERLKGVDSTLKIQPAKLEDSAVYLCASSLGQIFPETQYFGPGTRLLVL.

The V and J genes are TRBV5-1 and TRBJ1-2; 7 bases align to TRBD1. Losses at the gene ends were 2 bases for V and 7 bases for J; bases not matched to a gene: 2. Germline lookup yields CDR1 SGHRS and CDR2 YFSETQ. This CDR3 is 12 amino acids long. The CDR3 region is CASSFRTGGYTF. The CDR3, as DNA: TGCGCCAGCAGCTTTAGGACAGGTGGCTACACCTTC.

The rearrangement joins TRBV28 to TRBJ1-5; D is uncertain. Trimming left V 3 bases short and J 3 bases short, with 15 bases between. Germline CDR1 and CDR2: MDHEN and SYDVKM. The CDR3 totals 16 residues. The CDR3 here is CASSFSGFHSNQPQHF. The CDR3 DNA is TGTGCCAGCAGTTTCAGTGGTTTTCACTCCAATCAGCCCCAGCATTTT.

This chain joins TRBV4-1 and TRBJ1-5; 9 bases are shared with TRBD1. The V and J ends lost 3 bases and 0 bases, in that order; junction bases with no gene match: 15. Germline V gene data show CDR1 as MGHRA and CDR2 as YSYEKL. The CDR3 contains 20 residues. The CDR3 nucleotides read TGCGCCAGCAGCCAGGACCTACAGGGGGCACAAACCTATAGCAATCAGCCCCAGCATTTT. As protein: CASSQDLQGAQTYSNQPQHF.

The chain is built from TRBV5-4 and TRBJ2-2, with 10 bases matching TRBD2. V was pared by 1 base and J by 9 bases, with 9 bases of the junction left unmatched. CDR1 is SGHNT, CDR2 YYREEE, per germline (reference sequence). The CDR3 runs to 16 residues. Here the CDR3 reads CASSLYERGGLRELFF. Written as DNA, the CDR3 is TGTGCCAGCAGCTTGTACGAGCGGGGGGGGTTGCGGGAGCTGTTTTTT.

This sequence joins TRBV5-1 and TRBJ2-1; the D gene is possibly TRBD1 (6 bases). The germline gives CDR1 SGHRS, CDR2 YFSETQ. The V end was cut by 4 bases, the J end by 5 bases, with 10 bases between. The CDR3 spans 13 residues. CDR3 in DNA: TGCGCCAGCAGCCCGGGGACAAACAATGAGCAGTTCTTC. Its protein is CASSPGTNNEQFF.

V is TRBV3-1 (or the pseudogene TRBV3-2) and J is TRBJ2-3; either TRBD1 or TRBD2 may supply D (5 bases each). The CDR3 sequence is 13 residues long. The V end was cut by 0 bases, the J end by 10 bases, with 11 bases between. Germline lookup yields CDR1 LGHDT and CDR2 YNNKEL (reference sequence). The CDR3 loop reads CASSQDRVGPQYF. The CDR3 bases are TGTGCCAGCAGCCAAGACAGGGTGGGACCGCAGTATTTT.

V gene TRBV27 combines with J gene TRBJ1-1; TRBD1 matches 10 bases. This CDR3 is 18 amino acids long. Germline V gene lookup returns CDR1 MNHEY and CDR2 SMNVEV (reference sequence). The V gene end was trimmed by 3 bases and the J gene end by 0 bases; junction bases not matched to a gene: 10. CDR3 in DNA: TGTGCCAGCAGTTTCTCTTGGGGACAGGGGCGCCTGAACACTGAAGCTTTCTTT. This encodes CASSFSWGQGRLNTEAFF.

The chain combines TRBV2 with TRBJ1-6; 8 bases line up with TRBD1. Germline loops: CDR1 SNHLY, CDR2 FYNNEI. The trim removed 7 bases at V and 7 bases at J, leaving 6 bases unmatched. The CDR3 has 14 amino acids. For the CDR3, the DNA is TGTGCCAGCACATCTCGACAGGGGAATTCACCCCTCCACTTT. Translating gives CASTSRQGNSPLHF. The complete variable domain, with remaining parts taken from reference TRBV2 and TRBJ1-6, reads EPEVTQTPSHQVTQMGQEVILRCVPISNHLYFYWYRQILGQKVEFLVSFYNNEISEKSEIFDDQFSVERPDGSNFTLKIRSTKLEDSAMYFCASTSRQGNSPLHFGNGTRLTVT.

The chain uses TRBV24-1 and TRBJ2-1, with a tentative D call TRBD1 (6 bases). Germline V lookup: CDR1 KGHDR, CDR2 SFDVKD. The length of the CDR3 is 12 residues. V was shortened by 3 bases and J by 10 bases, with 9 bases between the two germline ends. The CDR3 DNA is TGTGCCACCAGTGATGTGGGGACAGAGCAGTTCTTC. It specifies CATSDVGTEQFF.

This clone appeared once. The genes are TRBV7-3 and TRBJ2-2; D is ambiguous. The CDR3 contains 14 residues. V lost 5 bases to trimming and J lost 5 bases, with 12 bases between them. Per the germline V gene, CDR1 is SGHTA and CDR2 is FQGTGA. The chain's CDR3 is CASSLKPQTGELFF. DNA of the CDR3: TGTGCCAGCAGCCTAAAACCCCAAACCGGGGAGCTGTTTTTT.

The CDR3 sequence is CSARDNYGYTF. The CDR3 DNA reads as TGCAGTGCTAGAGACAACTATGGCTACACCTTC. This chain links TRBV20-1 with TRBJ1-2; unclear D gene. The germline gives CDR1 DFQATT, CDR2 SNEGSKA (reference sequence). The CDR3 loop spans 11 amino acids. V was clipped by 0 bases and J by 2 bases, with 1 base between them.

The genes are TRBV5-1 and TRBJ1-1; no clear D. The V gene lost 0 bases and the J gene lost 3 bases, with 9 bases spanning the gap. The CDR3 is 14 amino acids. Germline loops: CDR1 SGHRS, CDR2 YFSETQ. The CDR3 here is CASSLVSQYTEAFF. The DNA for the CDR3 is TGCGCCAGCAGCTTGGTGAGCCAGTACACTGAAGCTTTCTTT.

This sequence joins TRBV28 and TRBJ1-6, with D uncertain. The CDR3 extends over 19 amino acids. Germline-derived CDR1 and CDR2 are MDHEN and SYDVKM. With 6 bases removed from V and 5 bases from J, the gap between germline ends came to 26 bases. The CDR3 DNA reads as TGTGCCAGCAGCCTCTCGGGCCCACCCGTTGGACTAAATAATTCACCCCTCCACTTT. As protein: CASSLSGPPVGLNNSPLHF.

The rearrangement links TRBV7-9 to TRBJ1-6; D not resolved. The CDR3 consists of 14 residues. Germline loops: CDR1 SEHNR, CDR2 FQNEAQ (reference sequence). The ends were cut back, 1 base at V and 3 bases at J, with 4 bases in the middle. In DNA, the CDR3 is TGTGCCAGCAGCTTAGATGGCTATAATTCACCCCTCCACTTT. Translation: CASSLDGYNSPLHF.

The chain couples TRBV27 to TRBJ1-6; a weak D match, TRBD1 (6 bases). The length of the CDR3 is 15 residues. The V and J ends lost 8 bases and 8 bases respectively, with 19 bases between them. Germline-derived CDR1 and CDR2 are MNHEY and SMNVEV (reference sequence). This CDR3 reads CASAPRRGGYSPLHF. The CDR3 coding sequence is TGTGCCAGCGCCCCCCGCAGGGGTGGATATTCACCCCTCCACTTT.

The V and J genes are TRBV5-1 and TRBJ1-2, with TRBD1 identical over 8 bases. The V segment lost 3 bases and the J segment 7 bases; nucleotides outside the gene matches: 11. This CDR3 is built from 15 residues. Per germline, CDR1 SGHRS and CDR2 YFSETQ. The CDR3, as DNA: TGCGCCAGCAGCTCCAACCCGACAGGGGCGGGTGGCTACACCTTC. Translating gives CASSSNPTGAGGYTF.

This chain links TRBV27 with TRBJ2-7, with no clear D. With 6 bases removed from V and 7 bases from J, the gap between germline ends came to 16 bases. The germline V gene encodes CDR1 MNHEY and CDR2 SMNVEV (reference sequence). CDR3 length: 13 amino acids. This CDR3 is CASSPGRLGEQYF. CDR3 in DNA: TGTGCCAGCAGCCCCGGACGCCTCGGGGAGCAGTACTTC.

The count of this clone is one. The junction departs from germline at one end; a sequencing error may be responsible. The J gene is TRBJ1-2, the V gene TRBV6-1; D is uncertain. The length of the CDR3 is 12 residues. CDR1 is MNHNS, CDR2 SASEGT, per germline. This chain's CDR3 is CASCDPGYGYTF. The CDR3 DNA reads TGTGCCAGCTGTGACCCGGGCTATGGCTACACCTTC.

This chain links TRBV6-5 with TRBJ1-2, with D possibly TRBD1 on 6 matching bases. The V end lost 6 bases, the J end lost 10 bases, and 18 bases lay between the germline ends. From germline, CDR1 is MNHEY and CDR2 SVGAGI. This CDR3 contains 13 residues. This CDR3 is CASRPGQGRDYTF. The CDR3 nucleotides read TGTGCCAGCAGGCCGGGACAAGGACGTGACTACACCTTC.

This clone occurred a few times. The chain carries TRBV7-9 and TRBJ1-1; TRBD1 aligns across 7 bases. With V trimmed by 6 bases and J by 3 bases, 7 bases remained unmatched. The CDR3 spans 14 residues. The germline gives CDR1 SEHNR, CDR2 FQNEAQ (reference sequence). CDR3 in DNA: TGTGCCAGCAGACCTCAGGGGGTAGACACTGAAGCTTTCTTT. Protein product: CASRPQGVDTEAFF.

The chain combines TRBV9 with TRBJ1-3, with unresolved D. Deletions cut 4 bases from V and 0 bases from J, with 14 bases between. Germline V gene data show CDR1 as SGDLS and CDR2 as YYNGEE. This CDR3 is built from 16 residues. The CDR3 spells CASSPRGSFSGNTIYF. The CDR3 DNA reads TGTGCCAGCAGCCCCCGTGGCAGCTTCTCTGGAAACACCATATATTTT.

The chain couples TRBV14 to TRBJ2-5; D unclear. The germline V gene encodes CDR1 SGHDN and CDR2 FVKESK. The CDR3 spans 11 residues. Trimming cost V 1 base and J 7 bases, with 4 bases left between them. The CDR3 protein is CASSQGGTQYF. CDR3 DNA sequence: TGTGCCAGCAGCCAAGGGGGGACCCAGTACTTC.